The rows below give T cell receptor beta chains drawn from one sample of a study of cytomegalovirus exposure and HLA in healthy donors. Profiled with immunoSEQ multiplex PCR; TCRdb holds only in-frame clones, not every one. This repertoire includes some 150,000 clones. Specimen: PBMCs. These receptors all stem from a woman aged 18-29 years in good health and CMV-seropositive. Both conserved end residues are part of each CDR3. The D gene is left open where the match is weak.

d_gene: -
j_gene: TRBJ2-2
v_gene: TRBV4-3
CDR3aa: CASSLRLTLSGTGELFF
CDR3nt: TGCGCCAGCAGCCTCCGCCTAACCTTGAGTGGCACCGGGGAGCTGTTTTTT

d_gene: -
j_gene: TRBJ1-2
v_gene: TRBV6-6
CDR3aa: CASSGGGLSYGYTF
CDR3nt: TGTGCCAGCAGTGGCGGGGGGCTTAGCTATGGCTACACCTTC

d_gene: -
j_gene: TRBJ2-1
v_gene: TRBV7-6
CDR3aa: CASMPQALILYNEQFF
CDR3nt: TGTGCCAGCATGCCGCAGGCTCTTATCCTATACAATGAGCAGTTCTTC

d_gene: -
j_gene: TRBJ1-2
v_gene: TRBV27
CDR3aa: CASSFRGLESGYTF
CDR3nt: TGTGCCAGCAGTTTCCGGGGTTTGGAGAGTGGCTACACCTTC

d_gene: -
j_gene: TRBJ2-7
v_gene: TRBV29-1
CDR3aa: CSVSTGPRGYEQYF
CDR3nt: TGCAGCGTGTCGACAGGTCCTAGGGGCTACGAGCAGTACTTC

d_gene: -
j_gene: TRBJ1-2
v_gene: TRBV6-1
CDR3aa: CASSDGIYGYTF
CDR3nt: TGTGCCAGCAGTGACGGGATCTATGGCTACACCTTC

d_gene: -
j_gene: TRBJ1-5
v_gene: TRBV4-1
CDR3aa: CASSQERGGQPQHF
CDR3nt: TGCGCCAGCAGCCAAGAGAGGGGGGGTCAGCCCCAGCATTTT

d_gene: -
j_gene: TRBJ1-2
v_gene: TRBV5-5
CDR3aa: CASSLGQETLYGYTF
CDR3nt: TGTGCCAGCAGCTTGGGACAGGAGACGCTCTATGGCTACACCTTC

d_gene: TRBD2
j_gene: TRBJ2-1
v_gene: TRBV11-3
CDR3aa: CASSLQLAGSDEQFF
CDR3nt: TGTGCCAGCAGCCTCCAACTAGCGGGATCGGATGAGCAGTTCTTC

d_gene: TRBD1
j_gene: TRBJ2-6
v_gene: TRBV5-4
CDR3aa: CASRQGAVGANVLTF
CDR3nt: TGTGCCAGCAGACAGGGGGCAGTTGGGGCCAACGTCCTGACTTTC

d_gene: -
j_gene: TRBJ2-7
v_gene: TRBV2
CDR3aa: CASSKEGGSYEQYF
CDR3nt: TGTGCCAGCAGTAAGGAGGGGGGGTCCTACGAGCAGTACTTC

d_gene: TRBD1
j_gene: TRBJ2-7
v_gene: TRBV27
CDR3aa: CASSARTGYEQYF
CDR3nt: TGTGCCAGCAGTGCGCGGACAGGCTACGAGCAGTACTTC

d_gene: -
j_gene: TRBJ2-3
v_gene: TRBV7-7
CDR3aa: CASSPGGVPVDTQYF
CDR3nt: TGTGCTAGCAGCCCCGGCGGCGTCCCGGTGGATACGCAGTATTTT

d_gene: -
j_gene: TRBJ1-5
v_gene: TRBV14
CDR3aa: CASSPPSDPSDSQPQHF
CDR3nt: TGTGCCAGCAGCCCGCCCTCGGACCCGAGCGACAGTCAGCCCCAGCATTTT

d_gene: TRBD1
j_gene: TRBJ2-7
v_gene: TRBV15
CDR3aa: CATSRDRARYEQYF
CDR3nt: TGTGCCACCAGCAGGGACAGGGCCCGCTACGAGCAGTACTTC

d_gene: TRBD2
j_gene: TRBJ2-2
v_gene: TRBV18
CDR3aa: CASSRLADNTGELFF
CDR3nt: TGTGCCAGCTCAAGACTAGCGGACAACACCGGGGAGCTGTTTTTT

d_gene: -
j_gene: TRBJ1-4
v_gene: TRBV5-1
CDR3aa: CASSLDSSREKLFF
CDR3nt: TGCGCCAGCAGCTTGGACAGTTCTCGGGAAAAACTGTTTTTT

d_gene: -
j_gene: TRBJ1-1
v_gene: TRBV27
CDR3aa: CASSFRDREAFF
CDR3nt: TGTGCCAGCAGTTTCCGCGACAGGGAAGCTTTCTTT

d_gene: -
j_gene: TRBJ1-1
v_gene: TRBV9
CDR3aa: CASSVTQGGTEAFF
CDR3nt: TGTGCCAGCAGCGTTACGCAAGGGGGTACTGAAGCTTTCTTT

d_gene: -
j_gene: TRBJ1-2
v_gene: TRBV4-3
CDR3aa: CASSQDMGTNYGYTF
CDR3nt: TGCGCCAGCAGCCAAGATATGGGCACTAACTATGGCTACACCTTC

d_gene: -
j_gene: TRBJ1-1
v_gene: TRBV6-5
CDR3aa: CASSYMMTNTEAFF
CDR3nt: TGTGCCAGCAGTTATATGATGACAAACACTGAAGCTTTCTTT

d_gene: -
j_gene: TRBJ2-6
v_gene: TRBV15
CDR3aa: CATSRAAGANVLTF
CDR3nt: TGTGCCACCAGCAGAGCAGCTGGGGCCAACGTCCTGACTTTC

d_gene: TRBD2
j_gene: TRBJ2-7
v_gene: TRBV7-2
CDR3aa: CASSLGGGYEQYF
CDR3nt: TGTGCCAGCAGCTTAGGGGGGGGCTACGAGCAGTACTTC

d_gene: -
j_gene: TRBJ1-2
v_gene: TRBV5-6
CDR3aa: CASSLQGISYGYTF
CDR3nt: TGTGCCAGCAGCTTACAGGGTATAAGCTATGGCTACACCTTC

d_gene: -
j_gene: TRBJ1-2
v_gene: TRBV19
CDR3aa: CASSTQGGPLDGYTF
CDR3nt: TGTGCCAGTAGTACTCAGGGAGGCCCCTTGGACGGCTACACCTTC

d_gene: -
j_gene: TRBJ1-1
v_gene: TRBV29-1
CDR3aa: CSVEFIRMNTEAFF
CDR3nt: TGCAGCGTTGAATTCATCAGGATGAACACTGAAGCTTTCTTT

d_gene: TRBD2
j_gene: TRBJ2-5
v_gene: TRBV7-9
CDR3aa: CASSRSTSGETQYF
CDR3nt: TGTGCCAGCAGCCGCTCGACTAGCGGTGAGACCCAGTACTTC

d_gene: -
j_gene: TRBJ2-2
v_gene: TRBV2
CDR3aa: CASSVHNTGELFF
CDR3nt: TGTGCCAGCAGTGTCCATAACACCGGGGAGCTGTTTTTT

d_gene: TRBD1
j_gene: TRBJ2-6
v_gene: TRBV6-4
CDR3aa: CASSEQGAGANVLTF
CDR3nt: TGTGCCAGCAGTGAGCAGGGGGCTGGGGCCAACGTCCTGACTTTC

d_gene: -
j_gene: TRBJ2-1
v_gene: TRBV6-1
CDR3aa: CASSRSSYNEQFF
CDR3nt: TGTGCCAGCAGTAGGAGCTCCTACAATGAGCAGTTCTTC

d_gene: TRBD1
j_gene: TRBJ1-2
v_gene: TRBV30
CDR3aa: CAWTRDRGGYGYTF
CDR3nt: TGTGCCTGGACCCGGGACAGGGGCGGCTATGGCTACACCTTC

d_gene: -
j_gene: TRBJ2-5
v_gene: TRBV10-3
CDR3aa: CAISDPGLAQETQYF
CDR3nt: TGTGCCATCAGTGACCCTGGGCTAGCACAAGAGACCCAGTACTTC

d_gene: TRBD2
j_gene: TRBJ2-3
v_gene: TRBV4-2
CDR3aa: CASSQDGSGGGDTQYF
CDR3nt: TGTGCCAGCAGCCAAGATGGTAGCGGGGGTGGAGATACGCAGTATTTT

d_gene: TRBD2
j_gene: TRBJ2-1
v_gene: TRBV19
CDR3aa: CASSMEAGAHNEQFF
CDR3nt: TGTGCCAGTAGTATGGAGGCGGGAGCCCACAATGAGCAGTTCTTC

d_gene: -
j_gene: TRBJ1-1
v_gene: TRBV5-1
CDR3aa: CASSLLTGGTEAFF
CDR3nt: TGCGCCAGCAGCTTACTGACAGGAGGCACTGAAGCTTTCTTT

d_gene: -
j_gene: TRBJ2-7
v_gene: TRBV6-5
CDR3aa: CASSYAPSGSYEQYF
CDR3nt: TGTGCCAGCAGTTACGCCCCGTCAGGCAGCTACGAGCAGTACTTC

d_gene: -
j_gene: TRBJ1-6
v_gene: TRBV12-1
CDR3aa: CASSFPGQARDSPLHF
CDR3nt: TGTGCCAGCAGCTTTCCCGGACAGGCTCGGGATTCACCCCTCCACTTT

d_gene: TRBD2
j_gene: TRBJ2-5
v_gene: TRBV7-9
CDR3aa: CASSLALTSGRRETQYF
CDR3nt: TGTGCCAGCAGCTTAGCGCTCACTAGCGGGAGAAGAGAGACCCAGTACTTC

d_gene: TRBD1
j_gene: TRBJ1-5
v_gene: TRBV10-3
CDR3aa: CATHTGDSNQPQHF
CDR3nt: TGTGCCACCCATACAGGGGATAGCAATCAGCCCCAGCATTTT

d_gene: TRBD1
j_gene: TRBJ2-1
v_gene: TRBV18
CDR3aa: CASSLIQGEVSYNEQFF
CDR3nt: TGTGCCAGCTCACTTATACAGGGGGAGGTTTCCTACAATGAGCAGTTCTTC

d_gene: -
j_gene: TRBJ2-5
v_gene: TRBV21-1
CDR3aa: CASSSGQDQETQYF
CDR3nt: TGTGCCAGCAGTAGCGGACAGGACCAAGAGACCCAGTACTTC

d_gene: -
j_gene: TRBJ2-3
v_gene: TRBV29-1
CDR3aa: CSVEDQIDTQYF
CDR3nt: TGCAGCGTTGAAGACCAGATAGATACGCAGTATTTT

d_gene: -
j_gene: TRBJ1-5
v_gene: TRBV4-2
CDR3aa: CASSQAVNQPQHF
CDR3nt: TGTGCCAGCAGCCAAGCGGTTAATCAGCCCCAGCATTTT

d_gene: TRBD1
j_gene: TRBJ2-5
v_gene: TRBV7-9
CDR3aa: CASSLGTGGIETQYF
CDR3nt: TGTGCCAGCAGCTTAGGGACAGGGGGTATAGAGACCCAGTACTTC

d_gene: -
j_gene: TRBJ1-5
v_gene: TRBV2
CDR3aa: CASTPGSPLNQPQHF
CDR3nt: TGTGCCAGCACCCCAGGGTCACCCCTCAATCAGCCCCAGCATTTT